The entry below gives a single T cell receptor (beta chain) sequence along with its context. Its antigen is not identified. This sample was taken from a study of monozygotic twins with cystic fibrosis. Findings of the study overall: Co-twins had the most similar V usage for 13 of 16 pairs, J for 8. Monozygotic CF twins shared more identical nucleotide clonotypes than unrelated patients.

The V end lost 7 bases, the J end lost 1 base, and 16 bases lay between the germline ends. Germline V gene sequence: CDR1 SNHLY, CDR2 FYNNEI. The CDR3 runs 15 residues. TCRdb's table, derived via immunoSEQ multiplex PCR, lists solely in-frame clones and lacks some. This table holds around 36,000 clones, around 66% found once. The TCR was taken from a girl aged 10 to 17 with cystic fibrosis. The V and J genes are TRBV2 and TRBJ1-1; a possible D gene is TRBD1 (5 bases). The sample was blood. The DNA for the CDR3 is TGTGCCAGCACCATGAGGGGCCCCGCGAACACTGAAGCTTTCTTT. Amino acid sequence: CASTMRGPANTEAFF.